This entry is about one T cell receptor beta chain. Its antigen is currently not known. No base quality information exists; no much larger clone differs at one position. The meaning of the sample's time point label: baseline before first vaccination. Vaccinee samples were obtained from the UK trials COV001 and COV002, which included a single-blind randomized controlled phase 2/3 trial of AZD1222 (ChAdOx1 nCoV-19) in healthy adults. Trial participant PBMC samples were collected at day 0 and day 28 after the second dose for TCRbeta chain sequencing. The data stem from a study of T cell responses to AZD1222 COVID-19 vaccine (dated by TCRdb to the early 2020s). Background on the whole study: AZD1222 recipients whose second dose came at about 4 weeks and those whose second dose came at about 12 weeks were combined into one group, since spike-specific TCR depth and breadth did not differ between the two schedules. Trial participants were enrolled by age into 18-55, 56-69 and 70-plus year subgroups, with approximately 160, 26 and 62 TCR-sequenced participants respectively. A total of about 250 trial participants underwent TCR sequencing, of whom roughly 210 had received two doses of AZD1222 and roughly 26 had received two doses of the MenACWY control vaccine.

The CDR3 regions of human TCRbeta chains were analyzed by immunosequencing. The published analysis was carried out like this. Repertoire TCRs were checked for matches against a reference library of SARS-CoV-2-specific TCRs that had been generated using the MIRA antigen-specificity platform. Breadth meant the fraction of unique TCRs that were SARS-CoV-2-associated, whereas depth meant the fraction of total T cells that were SARS-CoV-2-associated. Using the MIRA data, every spike-specific TCR was mapped to the spike region that the TCR reacted to and assigned to either a CD4 or a CD8 class. Log10-transformed breadth and depth values were compared by one-way ANOVA with Sidak's multiple comparisons tests. As stored in TCRdb, this immuneACCESS dataset retains in-frame rearrangements with V and J assigned. A fraction of the clones does not appear; measured against another copy, unresolved V genes explain less than half of the discrepancy, and the remainder lacks a known reason. From that table come the V and J calls and clone size; the DNA was used to work out D and trimming. The sample has some 150,000 clones on record, about 90% of them singletons. The top ten constitute approximately 2.1% of the sample.

The full study reports these points: The 56-69-year group was small, and its depth increase did not reach significance, likely because of low power. Vaccine-associated CD4 TCRs spanned the whole spike protein, with dominant responses in regions 160-218 and 743-854. Reportedly, close to half of the unique spike-specific TCRs recognized epitopes lying outside the regions that are mutated in the B.1.351 and B.1.1.7 variants. Because no day 14 peak-response samples were available, repertoires were characterized only after the peak T cell response. Conclusions about previously exposed vaccinees are limited because only six or seven AZD1222 recipients were SARS-CoV-2 seropositive at baseline. Spike-specific TCR breadth and depth rose significantly after two AZD1222 doses compared with day 0 and with MenACWY recipients. Participants were mostly white British and included more females than males, and it was suggested by the authors that clonal diversity may have been underestimated.

The CDR3 runs 12 amino acids, cysteine and phenylalanine included. This entry keeps only the CDR3 DNA: 36 bases, framed from base 1. The junction shows trimming of 5 bases on V and 5 bases on J, plus 9 bases between the germline ends. The sample consisted of peripheral blood, taken on day 0 of AZD1222 vaccination. The sequence is built from TRBV12-3 or TRBV12-4 and TRBJ1-1; matching of 5 bases hints at TRBD1 as the D gene. This TCR derives from an adult in good health. The CDR3: CASSPGGTEAFF. The DNA sequence is TGTGCCAGCAGTCCCGGGGGTACTGAAGCTTTCTTT.